In this sample, the clone carrying this TCR beta chain turned up once. The authors produced TCR alpha and TCR beta cDNA libraries with sample barcodes and UMIs by 5'RACE using constant-segment primers. Each CDR3 protein is one row after TCRdb ran MiXCR on the 5' RACE reads. The sample carries 450,000 to 650,000 distinct CDR3 sequences, roughly 21% recorded once. This entry is derived from a study of T-cell memory formation after mild COVID-19. The V gene's germline CDR1 is KGHDR and CDR2 SFDVKD. CDR3 length: 17 residues. The V gene end was trimmed by 4 bases and the J gene end by 7 bases; junction bases not matched to a gene: 8.

The receptor was derived from an adult woman who had mild COVID-19 (a few samples of this study predate the infection). Cell type and time point are not known. The chain carries TRBV24-1 and TRBJ2-1; 14 bases agree with TRBD2. Sequencing was done on a sample of PBMCs or a T cell subset sorted from them (not recorded which). The CDR3 sequence: CATSDPGTSGRTNEQFF. The CDR3 nucleotides read TGTGCCACCAGTGACCCCGGGACTAGCGGGAGAACTAATGAGCAGTTCTTC.